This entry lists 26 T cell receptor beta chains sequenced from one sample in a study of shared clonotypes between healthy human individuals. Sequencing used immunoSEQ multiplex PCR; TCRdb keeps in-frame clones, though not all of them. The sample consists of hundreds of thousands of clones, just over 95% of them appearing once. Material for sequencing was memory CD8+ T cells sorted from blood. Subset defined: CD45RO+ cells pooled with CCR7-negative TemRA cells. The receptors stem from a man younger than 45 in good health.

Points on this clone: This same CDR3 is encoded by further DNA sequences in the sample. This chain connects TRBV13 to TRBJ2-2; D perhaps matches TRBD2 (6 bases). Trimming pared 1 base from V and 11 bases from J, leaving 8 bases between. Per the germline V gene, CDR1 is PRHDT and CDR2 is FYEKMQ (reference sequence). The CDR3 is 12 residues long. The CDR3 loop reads CASSLAAGELFF. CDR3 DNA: TGTGCCAGCAGCTTAGCCGCGGGAGAGCTGTTTTTT.

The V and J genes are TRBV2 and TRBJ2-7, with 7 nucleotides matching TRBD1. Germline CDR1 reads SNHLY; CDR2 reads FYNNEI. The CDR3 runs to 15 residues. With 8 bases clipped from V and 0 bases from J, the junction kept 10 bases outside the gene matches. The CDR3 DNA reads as TGTGCCAGCCTAGGGGGCGCTACTGCCTCCTACGAGCAGTACTTC. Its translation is CASLGGATASYEQYF.

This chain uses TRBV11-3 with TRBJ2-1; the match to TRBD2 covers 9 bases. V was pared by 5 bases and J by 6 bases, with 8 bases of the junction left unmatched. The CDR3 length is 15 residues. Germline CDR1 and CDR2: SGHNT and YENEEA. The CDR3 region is CASSREAGGSNEQFF. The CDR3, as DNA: TGTGCCAGCAGCCGAGAGGCGGGAGGGAGCAATGAGCAGTTCTTC.

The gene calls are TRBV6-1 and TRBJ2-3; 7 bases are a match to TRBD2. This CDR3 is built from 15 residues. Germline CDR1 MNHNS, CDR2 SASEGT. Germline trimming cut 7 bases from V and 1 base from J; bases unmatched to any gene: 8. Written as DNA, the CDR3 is TGTGCCAGCAAGGGAGGGTCTTGGGGCACAGATACGCAGTATTTT. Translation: CASKGGSWGTDTQYF.

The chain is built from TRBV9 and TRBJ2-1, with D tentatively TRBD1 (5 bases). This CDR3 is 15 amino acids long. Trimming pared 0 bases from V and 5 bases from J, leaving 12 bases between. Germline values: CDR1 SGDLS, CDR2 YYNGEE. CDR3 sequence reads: CASSVEGYEDNEQFF. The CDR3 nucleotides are TGTGCCAGCAGCGTAGAGGGGTACGAGGACAATGAGCAGTTCTTC.

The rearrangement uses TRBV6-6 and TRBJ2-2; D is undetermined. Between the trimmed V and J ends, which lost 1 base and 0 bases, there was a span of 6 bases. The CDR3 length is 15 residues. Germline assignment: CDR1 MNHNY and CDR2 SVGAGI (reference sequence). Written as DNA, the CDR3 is TGTGCCAGCAGTTACTATATCGCGAACACCGGGGAGCTGTTTTTT. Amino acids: CASSYYIANTGELFF.

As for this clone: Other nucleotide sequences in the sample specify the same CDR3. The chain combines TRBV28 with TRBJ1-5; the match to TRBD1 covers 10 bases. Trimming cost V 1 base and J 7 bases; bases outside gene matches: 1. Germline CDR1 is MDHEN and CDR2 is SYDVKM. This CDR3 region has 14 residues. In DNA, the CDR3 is TGTGCCAGCAGTTTATCGGACAGGGGGCAGCCCCAGCATTTT. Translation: CASSLSDRGQPQHF.

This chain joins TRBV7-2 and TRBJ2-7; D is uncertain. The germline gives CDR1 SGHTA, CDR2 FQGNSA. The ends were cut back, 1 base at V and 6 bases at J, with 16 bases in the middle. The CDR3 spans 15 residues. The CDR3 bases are TGTGCCAGCAGCTTAGACCCCCCCGGTTCTGGCGAGCAGTACTTC. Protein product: CASSLDPPGSGEQYF.

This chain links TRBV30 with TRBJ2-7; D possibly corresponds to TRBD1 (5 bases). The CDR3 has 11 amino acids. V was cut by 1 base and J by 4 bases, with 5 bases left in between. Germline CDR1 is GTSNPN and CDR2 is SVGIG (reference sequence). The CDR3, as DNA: TGTGCCTGGAGTGGACAGTACGAGCAGTACTTC. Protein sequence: CAWSGQYEQYF.

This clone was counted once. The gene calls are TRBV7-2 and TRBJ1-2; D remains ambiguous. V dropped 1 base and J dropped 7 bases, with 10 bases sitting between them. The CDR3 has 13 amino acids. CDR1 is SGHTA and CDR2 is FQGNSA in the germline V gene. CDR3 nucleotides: TGTGCCAGCAGCTTAGGCCGGGATTGTGGCTACACCTTC. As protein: CASSLGRDCGYTF.

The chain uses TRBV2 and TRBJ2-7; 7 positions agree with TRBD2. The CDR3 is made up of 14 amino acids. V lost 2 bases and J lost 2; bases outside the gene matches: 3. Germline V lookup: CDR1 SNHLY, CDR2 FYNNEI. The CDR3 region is CASSESAGAYEQYF. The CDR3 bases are TGTGCCAGCAGTGAATCTGCGGGGGCCTACGAGCAGTACTTC.

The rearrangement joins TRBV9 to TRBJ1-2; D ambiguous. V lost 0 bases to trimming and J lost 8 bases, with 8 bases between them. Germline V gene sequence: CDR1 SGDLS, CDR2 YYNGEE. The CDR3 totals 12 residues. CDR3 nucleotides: TGTGCCAGCAGCGTAGGGGATGCGGGCTACACCTTC. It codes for CASSVGDAGYTF.

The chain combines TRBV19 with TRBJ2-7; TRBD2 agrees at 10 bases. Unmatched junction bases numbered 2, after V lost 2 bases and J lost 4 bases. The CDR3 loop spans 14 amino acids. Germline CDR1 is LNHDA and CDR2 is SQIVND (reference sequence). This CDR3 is CASSIPGLAYEQYF. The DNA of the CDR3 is TGTGCCAGTAGTATACCGGGACTAGCGTACGAGCAGTACTTC.

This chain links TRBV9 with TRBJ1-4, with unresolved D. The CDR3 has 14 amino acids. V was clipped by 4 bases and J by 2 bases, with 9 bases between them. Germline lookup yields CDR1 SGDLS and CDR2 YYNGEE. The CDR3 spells CASSPGPTNEKLFF. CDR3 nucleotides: TGTGCCAGCAGCCCCGGACCCACTAATGAAAAACTGTTTTTT.

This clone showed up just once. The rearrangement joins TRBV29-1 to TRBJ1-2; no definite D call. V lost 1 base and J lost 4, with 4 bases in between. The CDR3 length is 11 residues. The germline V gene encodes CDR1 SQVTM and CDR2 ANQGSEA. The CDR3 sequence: CSVEGGYGYTF. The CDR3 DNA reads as TGCAGCGTTGAAGGAGGCTATGGCTACACCTTC.

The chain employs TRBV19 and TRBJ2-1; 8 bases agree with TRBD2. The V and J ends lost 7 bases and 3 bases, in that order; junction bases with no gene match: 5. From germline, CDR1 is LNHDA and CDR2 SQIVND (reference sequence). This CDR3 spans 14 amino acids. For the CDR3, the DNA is TGTGCCAGTAAGCCGACTAGCGTCTACAATGAGCAGTTCTTC. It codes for CASKPTSVYNEQFF.

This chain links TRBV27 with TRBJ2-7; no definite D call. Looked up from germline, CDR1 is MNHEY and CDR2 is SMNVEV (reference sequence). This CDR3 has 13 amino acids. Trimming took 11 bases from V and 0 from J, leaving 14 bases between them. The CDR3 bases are TGTGCCGCCGCGGCGATTAACTCCTACGAGCAGTACTTC. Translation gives CAAAAINSYEQYF.

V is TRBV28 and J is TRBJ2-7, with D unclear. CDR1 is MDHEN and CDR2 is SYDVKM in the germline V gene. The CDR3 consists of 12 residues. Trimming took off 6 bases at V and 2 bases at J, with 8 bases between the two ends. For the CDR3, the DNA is TGTGCCAGCAGCAAGGCCCCCTACGAGCAGTACTTC. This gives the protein CASSKAPYEQYF.

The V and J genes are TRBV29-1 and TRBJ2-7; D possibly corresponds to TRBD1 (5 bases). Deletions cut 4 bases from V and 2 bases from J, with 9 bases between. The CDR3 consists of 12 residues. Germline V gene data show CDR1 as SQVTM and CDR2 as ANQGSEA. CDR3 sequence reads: CSVAQGPYEQYF. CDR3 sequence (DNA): TGCAGCGTTGCTCAGGGCCCCTACGAGCAGTACTTC.

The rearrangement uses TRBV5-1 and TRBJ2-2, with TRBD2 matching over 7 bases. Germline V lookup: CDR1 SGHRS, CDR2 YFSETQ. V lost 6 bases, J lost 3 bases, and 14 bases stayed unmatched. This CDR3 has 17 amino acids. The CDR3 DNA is TGCGCCAGCACCTCAGCGGGACCGCCACGGGACACCGGGGAGCTGTTTTTT. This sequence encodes CASTSAGPPRDTGELFF.

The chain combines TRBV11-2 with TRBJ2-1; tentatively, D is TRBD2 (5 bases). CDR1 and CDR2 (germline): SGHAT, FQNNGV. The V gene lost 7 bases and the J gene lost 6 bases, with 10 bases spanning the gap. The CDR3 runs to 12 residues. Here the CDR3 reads CASTRTSNEQFF. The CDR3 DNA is TGTGCCAGCACCAGAACTAGCAATGAGCAGTTCTTC.

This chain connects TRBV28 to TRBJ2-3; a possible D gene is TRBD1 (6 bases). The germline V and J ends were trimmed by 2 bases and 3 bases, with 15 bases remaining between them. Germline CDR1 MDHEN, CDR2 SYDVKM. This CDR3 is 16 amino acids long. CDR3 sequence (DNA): TGTGCCAGCAGTTTAAGGTGGGACATCCCAACAGATACGCAGTATTTT. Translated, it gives CASSLRWDIPTDTQYF. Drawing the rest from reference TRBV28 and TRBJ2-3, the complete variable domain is DVKVTQSSRYLVKRTGEKVFLECVQDMDHENMFWYRQDPGLGLRLIYFSYDVKMKEKGDIPEGYSVSREKKERFSLILESASTNQTSMYLCASSLRWDIPTDTQYFGPGTRLTVL.

The CDR3 coding sequence is TGTGCCAGCAGCCCTCTAGCGGGGGACTTGACAGATACGCAGTATTTT. This gives the protein CASSPLAGDLTDTQYF. The chain carries TRBV11-2 and TRBJ2-3, with 10 positions matching TRBD2. CDR3 length: 16 amino acids. Per the germline V gene, CDR1 is SGHAT and CDR2 is FQNNGV. V was clipped by 5 bases and J by 3 bases; unmatched bases: 8.

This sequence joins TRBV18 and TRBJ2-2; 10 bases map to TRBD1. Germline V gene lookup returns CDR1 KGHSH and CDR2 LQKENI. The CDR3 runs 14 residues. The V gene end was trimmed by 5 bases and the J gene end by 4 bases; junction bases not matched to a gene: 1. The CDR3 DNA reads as TGTGCCAGCTCAAGGACAGGGGGCACCGGGGAGCTGTTTTTT. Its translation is CASSRTGGTGELFF. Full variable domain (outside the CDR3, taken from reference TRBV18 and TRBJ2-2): NAGVMQNPRHLVRRRGQEARLRCSPMKGHSHVYWYRQLPEEGLKFMVYLQKENIIDESGMPKERFSAEFPKEGPSILRIQQVVRGDSAAYFCASSRTGGTGELFFGEGSRLTVL.

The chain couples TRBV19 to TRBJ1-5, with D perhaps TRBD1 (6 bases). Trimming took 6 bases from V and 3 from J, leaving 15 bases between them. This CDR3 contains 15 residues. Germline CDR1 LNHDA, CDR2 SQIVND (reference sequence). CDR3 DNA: TGTGCCAGTAGGGAAATACAGGGAATCAATCAGCCCCAGCATTTT. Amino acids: CASREIQGINQPQHF.

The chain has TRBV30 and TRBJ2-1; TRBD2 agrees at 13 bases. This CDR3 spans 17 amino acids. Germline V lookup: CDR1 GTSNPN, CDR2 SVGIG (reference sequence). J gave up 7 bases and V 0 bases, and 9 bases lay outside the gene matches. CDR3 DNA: TGTGCCTGGAGTGTATTCATAACTAGCGGGAGGGGAAATGAGCAGTTCTTC. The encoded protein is CAWSVFITSGRGNEQFF.